This paragraph covers one T cell receptor (beta chain) sequence. This entry comes from a study of T cell changes during pregnancy in multiple sclerosis. Using immunoSEQ multiplex PCR, the repertoire was profiled, and TCRdb retains in-frame clones only, with some absent. The repertoire consists of about 22,000 clones, with approximately 90% occurring once and the leading ten covering around 0.63%. The receptor comes from a female donor in good health, enrolled as a control in a pregnancy study. Sequenced material: CD4+ T cells from peripheral blood mononuclear cells, taken after pregnancy.

The CDR3 spells CASPTLGTRDEKLFF. As DNA, the CDR3 is TGTGCCAGCCCCACCCTAGGGACAAGAGATGAAAAACTGTTTTTT. The V and J genes are TRBV27 and TRBJ1-4; a weak D match, TRBD1 (6 bases). The germline gives CDR1 MNHEY, CDR2 SMNVEV (reference sequence). V gave up 8 bases and J gave up 6 bases, with 19 bases separating them. The CDR3 extends over 15 amino acids.